The 7 T cell receptor beta chains reported below all come from one sample, sequenced in a study of OX40 agonist ivuxolimab in advanced cancers. Assay used: immunoSEQ multiplex PCR; TCRdb lists only in-frame clones, some missing. The table shows fewer than 100,000 clones, with approximately 84% occurring only once. Source: CD4+ or CD8+ T cells sorted from blood, taken in a trial of the OX40 agonist ivuxolimab. The receptors originated from an adult with an advanced solid tumor such as melanoma, head and neck, liver or kidney cancer.

Only one count was recorded for this clone. The V call is TRBV29-1, the J call TRBJ2-5; D possibly corresponds to TRBD2 (6 bases). V was cut by 2 bases and J by 5 bases, with 12 bases left in between. The CDR3 extends over 13 amino acids. From germline, CDR1 is SQVTM and CDR2 ANQGSEA. CDR3 DNA: TGCAGCGTTGAACCAGGCCGGGGGGAGACCCAGTACTTC. This translates into CSVEPGRGETQYF.

The V and J genes are TRBV9 and TRBJ2-7; 14 bases fit TRBD2. Germline trimming cut 3 bases from V and 7 bases from J; bases unmatched to any gene: 3. The CDR3 length is 14 residues. Germline CDR1 reads SGDLS; CDR2 reads YYNGEE. CDR3 loop: CASSGLAGGREQYF. The CDR3 region has the DNA TGTGCCAGCAGCGGACTAGCGGGAGGGAGGGAGCAGTACTTC.

The chain is built from TRBV30 and TRBJ1-4; D is undetermined. In germline, CDR1 is GTSNPN, CDR2 SVGIG (reference sequence). The CDR3 is made up of 16 amino acids. V dropped 2 bases and J dropped 6 bases, with 19 bases sitting between them. The CDR3 DNA reads as TGTGCCTGGAGTCGGAGAACCCTGAGGGAGGATGAAAAACTGTTTTTT. Protein: CAWSRRTLREDEKLFF.

In the case of this clone: The same CDR3 is also encoded by other DNA sequences in this sample. The chain has TRBV29-1 and TRBJ2-2, with D possibly being TRBD2 (6 bases). Germline lookup yields CDR1 SQVTM and CDR2 ANQGSEA. The CDR3 consists of 15 residues. Trimming left V 4 bases short and J 5 bases short, with 17 bases between. The CDR3 region has the DNA TGCAGCGTTGGGGGTGGGCTAGCGAGGACCGGGGAGCTGTTTTTT. It specifies CSVGGGLARTGELFF.

The chain has TRBV5-1 and TRBJ1-2, with D uncertain. The CDR3 covers 16 residues. V was cut by 0 bases and J by 10 bases, with 22 bases left in between. Looked up from germline, CDR1 is SGHRS and CDR2 is YFSETQ. The CDR3 region is CASSLDVGRGLISYTF. The CDR3 nucleotides read TGCGCCAGCAGCTTGGACGTTGGTCGCGGTCTGATTTCCTACACCTTC.

The V gene is TRBV9, the J gene TRBJ2-1; D may correspond to TRBD1 or TRBD2 (5 bases each). Germline CDR1 reads SGDLS; CDR2 reads YYNGEE. The CDR3 is made up of 14 amino acids. Trimming left V 2 bases short and J 2 bases short, with 8 bases between. CDR3 sequence (DNA): TGTGCCAGCAGCGTTAGGGGAGCCTACAATGAGCAGTTCTTC. Translated: CASSVRGAYNEQFF.

This sequence joins TRBV2 and TRBJ2-7; TRBD2 agrees at 14 bases. The germline V gene has CDR1 SNHLY and CDR2 FYNNEI. CDR3 size: 13 residues. Unmatched junction bases numbered 1, after V lost 5 bases and J lost 7 bases. DNA of the CDR3: TGTGCCAGCAGTCGACTAGCGGGAGGGGAGCAGTACTTC. Translating it yields CASSRLAGGEQYF.